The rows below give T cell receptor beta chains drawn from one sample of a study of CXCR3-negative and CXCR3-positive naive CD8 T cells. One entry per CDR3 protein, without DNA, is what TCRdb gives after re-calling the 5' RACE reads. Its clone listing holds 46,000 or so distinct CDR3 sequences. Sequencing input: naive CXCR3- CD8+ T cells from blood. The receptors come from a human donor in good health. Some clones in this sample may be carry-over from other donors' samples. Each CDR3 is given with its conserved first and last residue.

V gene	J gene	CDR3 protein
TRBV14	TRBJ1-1	CASSQVPGSNTEAFF
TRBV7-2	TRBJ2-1	CASSSNPSGRVWGDEQFF
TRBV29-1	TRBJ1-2	CSVESPDGYTF
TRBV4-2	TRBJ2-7	CASSPFGEGGNEQYF
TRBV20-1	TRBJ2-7	CSATGGTGEQYF
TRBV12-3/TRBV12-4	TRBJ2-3	CASSRDASGTPPNTDTQYF
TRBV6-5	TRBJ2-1	CASSYSDRGVQFF
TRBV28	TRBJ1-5	CASSLFQGASQPQHF
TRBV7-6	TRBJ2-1	CASSDETGLFSNEQFF
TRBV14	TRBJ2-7	CASSQDFGDYEQYF
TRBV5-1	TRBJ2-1	CASNGGNGDEQFF
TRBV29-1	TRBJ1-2	CSVEDGEDRSGYGYTF
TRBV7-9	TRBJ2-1	CASSYVVASGSEQFF
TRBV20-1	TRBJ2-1	CSARRLAGNEQFF
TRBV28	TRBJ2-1	CASKERSSYNEQFF
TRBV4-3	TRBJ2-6	CASSQEEGSGANVLTF
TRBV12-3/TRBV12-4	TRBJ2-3	CASRPPRIGDTQYF
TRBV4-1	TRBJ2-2	CASSQDTYGTVTTGELFF
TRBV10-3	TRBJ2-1	CAIAGTSGTNEQFF
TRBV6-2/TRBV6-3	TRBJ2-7	CASGLTAGEYLDEQYF
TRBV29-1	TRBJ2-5	CSVDEDRGETQYF
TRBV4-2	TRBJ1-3	CASSGGDSGNTIYF
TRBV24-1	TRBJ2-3	CATSDLRQGTDTQYF
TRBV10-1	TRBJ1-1	CASSGDNTEAFF
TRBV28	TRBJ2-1	CASSPSINEQFF
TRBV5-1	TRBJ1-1	CASSSAEGEMNTEAFF
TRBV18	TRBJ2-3	CASSPPGQDFTDTQYF
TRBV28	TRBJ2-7	CASSSIPGWGAGVYYEQYF
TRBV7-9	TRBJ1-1	CASTLLNTEAFF
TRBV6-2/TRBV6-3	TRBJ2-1	CASRGGLVGQFF
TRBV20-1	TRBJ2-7	CSAPDSAPYEQYF
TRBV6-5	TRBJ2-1	CASTPSGQGTLEQFF
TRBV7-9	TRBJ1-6	CASSLSTGHHNSPLHF
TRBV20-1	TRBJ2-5	CSARDWISQETQYF
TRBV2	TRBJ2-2	CASRGTGELFF
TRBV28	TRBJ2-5	CASSLLVGPWTQYF
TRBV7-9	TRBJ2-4	CASSPGVGGGYNKNIQYF
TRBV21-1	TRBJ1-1	CASSTTDNHESTEAFF
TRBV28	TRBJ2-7	CASRAGHYEQYF
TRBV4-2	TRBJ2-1	CASSQEPVFSGRAMNEQFF
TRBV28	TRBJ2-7	CATIERLRTYEQYF
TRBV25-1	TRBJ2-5	CATQVGETQYF
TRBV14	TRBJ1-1	CASSQGYSTEAFF
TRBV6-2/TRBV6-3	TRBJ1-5	CASHDRGLDQPQHF
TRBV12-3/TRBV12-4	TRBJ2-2	CASRSDLTELFF
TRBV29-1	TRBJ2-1	CSGRTSGSPEQFF
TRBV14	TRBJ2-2	CASSQRDRISTGELFF
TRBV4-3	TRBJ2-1	CASSQDSSGGGYNEQFF
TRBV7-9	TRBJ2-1	CATSPLSYNEQFF
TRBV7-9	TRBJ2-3	CASSSLAEEQYF
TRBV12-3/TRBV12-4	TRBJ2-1	CASSLRGQTHNEQFF
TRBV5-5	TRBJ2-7	CASSASGTASYEQYF
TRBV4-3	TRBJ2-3	CASSWGQGTDTQYF
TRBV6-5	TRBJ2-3	CASSYIQGSTDTQYF
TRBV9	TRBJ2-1	CASSVGGRSYNEQFF
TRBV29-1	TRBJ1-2	CSVESGGGYGYTF
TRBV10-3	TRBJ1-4	CASSGTANEKLFF